The 25 T cell receptor beta chains reported below all come from one sample, sequenced in a study of cytomegalovirus exposure and HLA in healthy donors. Primers for the PCR totalled 60 Vbeta and 13 Jbeta. The method was immunoSEQ multiplex PCR; TCRdb's version includes in-frame clones alone and lacks a portion of them. Of some 200,000 clones in the sample, 79% were seen once. Source material: PBMCs. These receptors originate from a girl between 5 and 17 years old in good health and CMV-seropositive.

The chain joins TRBV4-1 to TRBJ1-2; a possible D gene is TRBD1 (5 bases). V was shortened by 3 bases and J by 4 bases, with 15 bases between the two germline ends. Germline V gives CDR1 MGHRA, CDR2 YSYEKL. The CDR3 extends over 15 amino acids. CDR3 in amino acids: CASSQINGAGYGYTF. CDR3 in DNA: TGCGCCAGCAGCCAGATCAATGGGGCAGGCTATGGCTACACCTTC.

The rearrangement joins TRBV7-8 to TRBJ2-2, with 9 positions matching TRBD2. The V segment lost 1 base and the J segment 4 bases; nucleotides outside the gene matches: 10. From germline, CDR1 is SGHVS and CDR2 FQNEAQ. This CDR3 has 18 amino acids. CDR3 coding DNA: TGTGCCAGCAGCTTAGTCTGGCGGGGGGGCCGTGTCACCGGGGAGCTGTTTTTT. Translated, it gives CASSLVWRGGRVTGELFF.

Turning to this clone: Germline and junction disagree at one end, which may indicate a read error. The V call is TRBV7-8, the J call TRBJ2-7; 12 nucleotides align to TRBD2. Germline loops: CDR1 SGHVS, CDR2 FQNEAQ. The CDR3 has 19 residues. CDR3 in DNA: TGTGCCAGCAGCATAGGTCGGCTAGCGGGGGGGACGGAATCCTACGAGCAGCACTTC. Amino acids: CASSIGRLAGGTESYEQHF. Full variable domain (remainder filled in from reference TRBV7-8 and TRBJ2-7): GAGVSQSPRYKVAKRGQDVALRCDPISGHVSLFWYQQALGQGPEFLTYFQNEAQLDKSGLPSDRFFAERPEGSVSTLKIQRTQQEDSAVYLCASSIGRLAGGTESYEQHFGPGTRLTVT.

The V gene is TRBV6-6, the J gene TRBJ2-1; D unresolved. CDR1 is MNHNY, CDR2 SVGAGI, per germline (reference sequence). V was pared by 0 bases and J by 3 bases, with 12 bases between. The CDR3 runs 16 residues. This CDR3 is CASSYSRNSYYNEQFF. The CDR3 region has the DNA TGTGCCAGCAGTTACTCGAGGAATAGCTACTACAATGAGCAGTTCTTC.

The rearrangement uses TRBV19 and TRBJ2-5, with TRBD1 matching over 10 bases. The CDR3 contains 14 residues. V was clipped by 5 bases and J by 5 bases; unmatched bases: 5. Looked up from germline, CDR1 is LNHDA and CDR2 is SQIVND (reference sequence). The chain's CDR3 is CASSPTGGAETQYF. As DNA, the CDR3 is TGTGCCAGTAGTCCGACAGGGGGCGCCGAGACCCAGTACTTC. The full variable domain, rest sourced from reference TRBV19 and TRBJ2-5, is DGGITQSPKYLFRKEGQNVTLSCEQNLNHDAMYWYRQDPGQGLRLIYYSQIVNDFQKGDIAEGYSVSREKKESFPLTVTSAQKNPTAFYLCASSPTGGAETQYFGPGTRLLVL.

This rearrangement joins TRBV27 to TRBJ1-4; the match to TRBD1 covers 10 bases. Germline CDR1 MNHEY, CDR2 SMNVEV (reference sequence). CDR3 length equals 13 residues. V trimming: 10 bases; J trimming: 4 bases; junction bases outside the gene matches: 3. The DNA for the CDR3 is TGTGCCACTGGGACAGGGGATAATGAAAAACTGTTTTTT. It specifies CATGTGDNEKLFF.

The count of this clone is one. The rearrangement links TRBV5-1 to TRBJ1-2; 8 bases are a match to TRBD1. The CDR3 is 15 residues long. V lost 4 bases to trimming and J lost 4 bases; unmatched junction nucleotides: 9. CDR1 SGHRS and CDR2 YFSETQ come from the germline V gene. CDR3 in amino acids: CASSGGQGKGYGYTF. As DNA, the CDR3 is TGCGCCAGCAGCGGTGGACAGGGCAAGGGCTATGGCTACACCTTC.

The chain couples TRBV7-2 to TRBJ2-1; 9 bases agree with TRBD1. Trimming cost V 5 bases and J 10 bases; bases outside gene matches: 12. This CDR3 is built from 15 residues. Germline CDR1 and CDR2: SGHTA and FQGNSA. The CDR3 coding sequence is TGTGCCAGCAGCGCGGGACAGGGAAGCCGCGTCGAGCAGTTCTTC. Protein sequence: CASSAGQGSRVEQFF.

The V gene is TRBV5-6, the J gene TRBJ1-5, with D uncertain. The germline V gene encodes CDR1 SGHDT and CDR2 YYEEEE. The CDR3 sequence is 16 residues long. V shed 1 base and J shed 4 bases, with 15 bases lying between them. The CDR3: CASSLRFAAENQPQHF. The CDR3 DNA follows: TGTGCCAGCAGCTTGAGATTTGCGGCAGAAAATCAGCCCCAGCATTTT.

This clone was picked up a small number of times. DNA for the CDR3: TGTGCCTGGAGTGTATCCTTTGGGACAGCCTTCGAGCAGTACTTC. This translates into CAWSVSFGTAFEQYF. J is TRBJ2-7 and V is TRBV30; 7 bases map to TRBD1. The germline V gene has CDR1 GTSNPN and CDR2 SVGIG (reference sequence). With V trimmed by 0 bases and J by 6 bases, 11 bases remained unmatched. CDR3 length: 15 amino acids.

CDR3 in DNA: TGTGCCAGCAGCGTAGGTCAGGGGGGCCCAGATACGCAGTATTTT. Protein sequence: CASSVGQGGPDTQYF. The rearrangement joins TRBV9 to TRBJ2-3; perhaps TRBD1 as D (7 bases). The CDR3 loop spans 15 amino acids. CDR1 and CDR2 from the germline V gene are SGDLS and YYNGEE. The ends were cut back, 0 bases at V and 4 bases at J, with 12 bases in the middle.

This clone was counted between two and nine times. The gene calls are TRBV4-1 and TRBJ2-5, with D possibly TRBD1 on 6 matching bases. This CDR3 region has 14 residues. The germline V gene has CDR1 MGHRA and CDR2 YSYEKL. Trimming took off 1 base at V and 4 bases at J, with 10 bases between the two ends. CDR3 residues: CASSQVSGVETQYF. The CDR3 nucleotides are TGCGCCAGCAGCCAAGTATCAGGGGTAGAGACCCAGTACTTC.

This sequence joins TRBV7-2 and TRBJ2-5, with 7 bases aligning to TRBD1. Germline trimming cut 4 bases from V and 3 bases from J; bases unmatched to any gene: 5. The CDR3 loop spans 14 amino acids. Germline CDR1 and CDR2: SGHTA and FQGNSA. The CDR3 loop reads CASSYQGGKETQYF. The CDR3 DNA sequence: TGTGCCAGCAGCTATCAAGGGGGCAAAGAGACCCAGTACTTC. The full variable domain, in which reference TRBV7-2 and TRBJ2-5 provide the parts outside the CDR3, is GAGVSQSPSNKVTEKGKDVELRCDPISGHTALYWYRQSLGQGLEFLIYFQGNSAPDKSGLPSDRFSAERTGGSVSTLTIQRTQQEDSAVYLCASSYQGGKETQYFGPGTRLLVL.

The V call is TRBV9, the J call TRBJ1-2; TRBD1 is a possible D gene (5 bases). Between the trimmed V and J ends, which lost 8 bases and 4 bases, there was a span of 12 bases. CDR3 length equals 12 residues. CDR1 and CDR2 (germline): SGDLS, YYNGEE. The CDR3, as DNA: TGTGCCAGTACCGCGACAGTCTATGGCTACACCTTC. Its translation is CASTATVYGYTF.

CDR3 sequence: CASSLDRRSGEQYF. CDR3 DNA sequence: TGTGCCAGCAGCTTAGATAGGAGGAGTGGCGAGCAGTACTTC. This chain uses TRBV11-2 with TRBJ2-7; perhaps TRBD2 as D (5 bases). V was clipped by 0 bases and J by 6 bases, with 12 bases between them. The CDR3 has 14 amino acids. CDR1 is SGHAT, CDR2 FQNNGV, per germline.

The chain is built from TRBV27 and TRBJ2-2, with TRBD1 as a possible D gene (6 bases). The CDR3 sequence is 17 residues long. Germline loops: CDR1 MNHEY, CDR2 SMNVEV (reference sequence). Trimming shortened V by 3 bases and J by 0 bases, and 14 bases separated the two germline ends. The CDR3 loop reads CASSFRDTPSNTGELFF. The CDR3 nucleotides read TGTGCCAGCAGTTTCCGGGACACCCCTTCGAACACCGGGGAGCTGTTTTTT.

The chain is built from TRBV29-1 and TRBJ2-7; 9 nucleotides align to TRBD1. The CDR3 consists of 14 residues. V lost 5 bases to trimming and J lost 2 bases; unmatched junction nucleotides: 7. Germline CDR1 is SQVTM and CDR2 is ANQGSEA. CDR3 DNA: TGCAGCGTTACCGGGACAGGGAGGACCTACGAGCAGTACTTC. Its protein is CSVTGTGRTYEQYF.

A single count supports this clone. J is TRBJ2-3 and V is TRBV5-1; 12 nucleotides align to TRBD2. Trimming took 1 base from V and 1 from J; bases not matched to a gene: 10. In germline, CDR1 is SGHRS, CDR2 YFSETQ. The CDR3 is made up of 19 amino acids. CDR3: CASSLMALAGGLGTDTQYF. The CDR3 nucleotides are TGCGCCAGCAGCTTGATGGCTCTAGCGGGGGGGCTTGGCACAGATACGCAGTATTTT.

This chain connects TRBV27 to TRBJ2-1, with 8 bases matching TRBD2. V lost 3 bases and J lost 6; bases outside the gene matches: 1. The CDR3 has 13 amino acids. The germline V gene has CDR1 MNHEY and CDR2 SMNVEV (reference sequence). The CDR3 DNA reads as TGTGCCAGCAGTTTTCGGGGGGGCAATGAGCAGTTCTTC. Translation gives CASSFRGGNEQFF.

The V and J genes are TRBV7-7 and TRBJ2-5; 9 bases agree with TRBD2. Germline CDR1 and CDR2: SSHAT and FNYEAQ (reference sequence). Trimming took 4 bases from V and 4 from J; bases not matched to a gene: 10. The CDR3 length is 16 residues. The CDR3: CASSSNSGGVLETQYF. The CDR3 DNA reads as TGTGCCAGCAGCTCCAATAGCGGGGGCGTCTTAGAGACCCAGTACTTC. Based on the CDR3 plus reference TRBV7-7 and TRBJ2-5, the full variable domain is GAGVSQSPRYKVTKRGQDVTLRCDPISSHATLYWYQQALGQGPEFLTYFNYEAQPDKSGLPSDRFSAERPEGSISTLTIQRTEQRDSAMYRCASSSNSGGVLETQYFGPGTRLLVL.

The CDR3 here is CASSQVHGGEIYNEQFF. DNA of the CDR3: TGTGCCAGCAGCCAAGTTCACGGGGGGGAGATCTACAATGAGCAGTTCTTC. This chain connects TRBV4-2 to TRBJ2-1; 8 positions agree with TRBD2. Germline V gives CDR1 LGHNA, CDR2 YNFKEQ. Trimming took 1 base from V and 3 from J; bases not matched to a gene: 8. CDR3 length: 17 residues.

Here the CDR3 DNA reads TGCGCCAGCAGCTGGGACAGGGATGACTATGGCTACACCTTC. Its protein is CASSWDRDDYGYTF. This chain joins TRBV5-1 and TRBJ1-2; 9 nucleotides align to TRBD1. CDR1 is SGHRS, CDR2 YFSETQ, per germline. The CDR3 contains 14 residues. After removal of 3 bases from V and 3 bases from J, the junction contained 3 bases not matched to a gene.

Only a few counts were recorded for this clone. This chain links TRBV27 with TRBJ1-1; 8 bases are shared with TRBD1. V was clipped by 3 bases and J by 12 bases; unmatched bases: 6. Germline values: CDR1 MNHEY, CDR2 SMNVEV (reference sequence). The CDR3 covers 12 residues. CDR3 region: CASSFRQGSTFF. For the CDR3, the DNA is TGTGCCAGCAGTTTTCGACAGGGGTCGACTTTCTTT.

CDR3 DNA sequence: TGTGCCAGCAGCGTTAAAGGGGGGGTATGGGATACGCAGTATTTT. Translated: CASSVKGGVWDTQYF. This chain connects TRBV9 to TRBJ2-3, with D maybe TRBD2 (7 bases). Trimming removed 2 bases from V and 6 bases from J, with 16 bases in between. This CDR3 has 15 amino acids. The germline gives CDR1 SGDLS, CDR2 YYNGEE.

This chain connects TRBV5-1 to TRBJ2-7, with 9 bases identical to TRBD1. From germline, CDR1 is SGHRS and CDR2 YFSETQ. Losses at the gene ends were 0 bases for V and 3 bases for J; bases not matched to a gene: 4. The CDR3 length is 15 residues. CDR3 region: CASSLEGQGIYEQYF. The CDR3 DNA sequence: TGCGCCAGCAGCTTGGAGGGACAGGGAATCTACGAGCAGTACTTC.